Shown below are 28 T cell receptor beta chains from a single sample sequenced in a study of T cell repertoires in aging, cancer and after chemotherapy. TCR beta rearrangements were amplified from peripheral blood genomic DNA. TRB rearrangements spanning V, D and J were amplified using mixed TRB-A/B primers. From the multiplex PCR reads, TCRdb called clonotypes with MiXCR, one entry per CDR3 protein. The profile shows 1,500 to 2,000 distinct CDR3 sequences, approximately 24% of them singletons. The specimen sequenced was blood. The receptors originated from a human donor with a solid tumor.

This clonotype was counted only a few times. The chain couples TRBV5-1 to TRBJ2-7, with D perhaps matching TRBD1 or TRBD2 (5 bases each). Per the germline V gene, CDR1 is SGHRS and CDR2 is YFSETQ. There are 16 residues in the CDR3. V was cut by 0 bases and J by 2 bases, with 15 bases left in between. CDR3 bases: TGCGCCAGCAGCTTGGCCGGGGCGGAAAGGCCCTACGAGCAGTACTTC. This translates into CASSLAGAERPYEQYF. The whole variable domain, filled in from reference TRBV5-1 and TRBJ2-7, reads KAGVTQTPRYLIKTRGQQVTLSCSPISGHRSVSWYQQTPGQGLQFLFEYFSETQRNKGNFPGRFSGRQFSNSRSEMNVSTLELGDSALYLCASSLAGAERPYEQYFGPGTRLTVT.

The chain joins TRBV9 to TRBJ1-1; the D is unclear. Germline V CDR1 and CDR2: SGDLS, YYNGEE. V lost 3 bases and J 1 base, leaving 16 bases between the germline ends. This CDR3 spans 16 amino acids. CDR3 DNA: TGTGCCAGCAGCGCTTCTCTGGTGCGGGCGAACACTGAAGCTTTCTTT. Translation gives CASSASLVRANTEAFF.

This chain connects TRBV4-1 to TRBJ1-3; no clear D gene. The CDR3 has 14 amino acids. Germline V gene data show CDR1 as MGHRA and CDR2 as YSYEKL. Trimming shortened V by 3 bases and J by 0 bases, and 6 bases separated the two germline ends. Here the CDR3 reads CASSHRSSGNTIYF. The CDR3 nucleotides are TGCGCCAGCAGCCACAGGAGCTCTGGAAACACCATATATTTT.

The rearrangement joins TRBV12-5 to TRBJ2-1; D is uncertain. CDR1 is LGHNT, CDR2 FRNRAP, per germline. This CDR3 is built from 15 residues. Trimming removed 1 base from V and 7 bases from J, with 14 bases in between. The CDR3 region has the DNA TGTGCTAGTGGTTTGGCCCCCAATCCAGAAAATGAGCAGTTCTTC. Amino acids: CASGLAPNPENEQFF.

This chain connects TRBV20-1 to TRBJ1-1, with 10 bases that match TRBD1. Germline V gene data show CDR1 as DFQATT and CDR2 as SNEGSKA (reference sequence). CDR3 length equals 16 residues. Trimming cost V 3 bases and J 5 bases; bases outside gene matches: 12. CDR3 bases: TGCAGTGCTAGGACAGGGGGCGCTGAACGGTTGACTGAAGCTTTCTTT. Amino acid sequence: CSARTGGAERLTEAFF.

This clonotype has a handful of counts. This chain links TRBV7-3 with TRBJ1-1; 7 bases are a match to TRBD1. With 4 bases clipped from V and 7 bases from J, the junction kept 6 bases outside the gene matches. CDR1 and CDR2 (germline): SGHTA, FQGTGA. This CDR3 has 13 amino acids. CDR3 residues: CASSWTGTGEAFF. The CDR3 bases are TGTGCCAGCAGCTGGACAGGAACTGGTGAAGCTTTCTTT.

In nucleotides, the CDR3 is TGTGCCAGCAGCTTATCCAGGGTACCAGATACGCAGTATTTT. Amino acids: CASSLSRVPDTQYF. The J gene is TRBJ2-3, the V gene TRBV7-9; possibly TRBD1 for D (5 bases). Germline CDR1 and CDR2: SEHNR and FQNEAQ (reference sequence). The CDR3 contains 14 residues. V lost 2 bases, J lost 4 bases, and 10 bases lay in between.

This clonotype was counted between two and nine times. The genes are TRBV5-1 and TRBJ1-6; D is possibly TRBD1 (5 bases). The ends were cut back, 4 bases at V and 5 bases at J, with 16 bases in the middle. The CDR3 contains 16 residues. CDR1 and CDR2 (germline): SGHRS, YFSETQ. This CDR3 is CASSPRGTANNSPLHF. In nucleotides, the CDR3 is TGCGCCAGCAGCCCCCGGGGGACCGCCAATAATTCACCCCTCCACTTT.

This clonotype qualifies as medium-sized. The rearrangement joins TRBV6-1 to TRBJ2-7; D may be TRBD1 or TRBD2 (6 bases each). CDR1 is MNHNS, CDR2 SASEGT, per germline. The CDR3 extends over 11 amino acids. Between the trimmed V and J ends, which lost 6 bases and 6 bases, there was a span of 9 bases. CDR3 DNA sequence: TGTGCCAGCAGACAGGGAGGCGAGCAGTACTTC. It specifies CASRQGGEQYF.

The CDR3 region is CASREAGGSTDTQYF. In nucleotides, the CDR3 is TGTGCCAGCAGGGAAGCGGGAGGGTCCACAGATACGCAGTATTTT. The chain is built from TRBV5-4 and TRBJ2-3; 10 positions match TRBD2. The junction had 5 bases not matched to a gene; V was cut back by 5 bases and J by 2 bases. The germline CDR1 and CDR2 sequences are SGHNT and YYREEE (reference sequence). CDR3 length: 15 residues.

This sequence joins TRBV15 and TRBJ2-2; 7 nucleotides line up with TRBD2. The CDR3 length is 14 residues. Germline CDR1 is LNHNV and CDR2 is YYDKDF (reference sequence). Unmatched junction bases numbered 2, after V lost 0 bases and J lost 7 bases. The chain's CDR3 is CATSRDGGGGELFF. Here the CDR3 DNA reads TGTGCCACCAGCAGAGATGGGGGGGGCGGGGAGCTGTTTTTT.

This clonotype was seen a few times. The chain links TRBV6-1 to TRBJ2-7, with D perhaps TRBD2 (5 bases). Germline CDR1 and CDR2: MNHNS and SASEGT. The ends were cut back, 2 bases at V and 3 bases at J, with 14 bases in the middle. The CDR3 extends over 15 amino acids. The CDR3 protein is CASSERPGSNYEQYF. The CDR3 DNA reads as TGTGCCAGCAGTGAAAGGCCGGGATCGAACTACGAGCAGTACTTC.

This clonotype is large (0.1 to 1%) in the sample. The chain joins TRBV7-2 to TRBJ2-1; 10 bases line up with TRBD2. CDR1 and CDR2 from the germline V gene are SGHTA and FQGNSA. Trimming removed 5 bases from V and 4 bases from J; junction bases left unmatched: 5. The CDR3 consists of 15 residues. The CDR3 coding sequence is TGTGCCAGCAGCCGGACTAGCGGCCCATACAATGAGCAGTTCTTC. This encodes CASSRTSGPYNEQFF.

In its sample, this clonotype ranks as large. The rearrangement links TRBV15 to TRBJ2-7, with D uncertain. Per the germline V gene, CDR1 is LNHNV and CDR2 is YYDKDF (reference sequence). V gave up 5 bases and J gave up 3 bases, with 11 bases separating them. This CDR3 has 13 amino acids. In nucleotides, the CDR3 is TGTGCCACCAGCGCCAACGTCAACTACGAGCAGTACTTC. Its translation: CATSANVNYEQYF.

The table lists this clonotype with a few counts. The V gene is TRBV20-1, the J gene TRBJ1-4; D might be TRBD1 (5 bases). Germline V lookup: CDR1 DFQATT, CDR2 SNEGSKA (reference sequence). CDR3 length: 15 residues. The V gene lost 6 bases and the J gene lost 5 bases, with 19 bases spanning the gap. The CDR3 loop is CSAQDMKEGNEKLFF. The CDR3 bases are TGCAGTGCCCAAGATATGAAAGAGGGGAATGAAAAACTGTTTTTT.

This clonotype was counted only a few times. V and J are TRBV6-2 or TRBV6-3 and TRBJ2-3; 9 bases agree with TRBD2. The ends lost 5 bases at V and 5 bases at J; junction bases unmatched: 11. CDR1 and CDR2 from the germline V gene are MNHEY and SVGEGT. The CDR3 consists of 16 residues. CDR3 amino acids: CASSPQGRGGIDTQYF. In DNA, the CDR3 is TGTGCCAGCAGTCCCCAGGGGCGGGGGGGCATAGATACGCAGTATTTT.

Only a few counts were recorded for this clonotype. The chain combines TRBV24-1 with TRBJ1-2; D unresolved. The CDR3 has 13 residues. V dropped 9 bases and J dropped 1 base, with 11 bases sitting between them. Germline V gene data show CDR1 as KGHDR and CDR2 as SFDVKD. The CDR3 here is CATSRGDNYGYTF. For the CDR3, the DNA is TGTGCCACCTCCCGGGGAGATAACTATGGCTACACCTTC.

DNA for the CDR3: TGCGCCAGCACCCCCCTTAGCACAGGGGGCAATGAGCAGTTCTTC. This translates into CASTPLSTGGNEQFF. The chain carries TRBV5-1 and TRBJ2-1; 8 bases agree with TRBD1. The trim removed 6 bases at V and 6 bases at J, leaving 11 bases unmatched. Germline CDR1 is SGHRS and CDR2 is YFSETQ. The CDR3 is made up of 15 amino acids.

This clonotype came up a few times. The V gene is TRBV19, the J gene TRBJ1-4, with D possibly TRBD1 on 5 matching bases. V shed 3 bases and J shed 5 bases, with 10 bases lying between them. CDR1 LNHDA and CDR2 SQIVND come from the germline V gene (reference sequence). The CDR3 runs 14 residues. In nucleotides, the CDR3 is TGTGCCAGTAGTATGGGGCGCGGAAATGAAAAACTGTTTTTT. Amino acid sequence: CASSMGRGNEKLFF.

By frequency in the sample, this clonotype is large. This chain joins TRBV30 and TRBJ1-1; no firm D call. Per germline, CDR1 GTSNPN and CDR2 SVGIG (reference sequence). V lost 0 bases to trimming and J lost 3 bases, with 5 bases between them. The CDR3 length is 12 residues. CDR3 region: CAWSVPDTEAFF. CDR3 coding DNA: TGTGCCTGGAGTGTACCGGACACTGAAGCTTTCTTT.

The genes are TRBV12-5 and TRBJ2-1; 7 nucleotides align to TRBD2. Trimming took 2 bases from V and 3 from J; bases not matched to a gene: 4. Germline V gene sequence: CDR1 LGHNT, CDR2 FRNRAP. CDR3 length: 15 residues. This chain's CDR3 is CASGLRRGDYNEQFF. CDR3 sequence (DNA): TGTGCTAGTGGTTTGCGCCGGGGGGACTACAATGAGCAGTTCTTC.

The chain combines TRBV20-1 with TRBJ2-7, with TRBD2 as a possible D gene (6 bases). V shed 7 bases and J shed 5 bases, with 15 bases lying between them. CDR3 length: 12 amino acids. Germline lookup yields CDR1 DFQATT and CDR2 SNEGSKA (reference sequence). CDR3 amino acids: CSVNSGMDEQYF. The DNA of the CDR3 is TGCAGTGTCAATAGCGGTATGGACGAGCAGTACTTC.

This clonotype was seen more than once but under ten times. The V and J genes are TRBV5-5 and TRBJ1-2; 12 bases agree with TRBD1. Germline CDR1 and CDR2: SGHKS and YYEKEE (reference sequence). This CDR3 contains 17 residues. The J segment lost 6 bases and the V segment lost 4 bases, leaving 13 bases of the junction unmatched. The CDR3 DNA is TGTGCCAGCAGCAATTGGTTTGGGACAGGGGGCCATAATGGCTACACCTTC. Protein: CASSNWFGTGGHNGYTF. Full variable domain (remainder filled in from reference TRBV5-5 and TRBJ1-2): DAGVTQSPTHLIKTRGQQVTLRCSPISGHKSVSWYQQVLGQGPQFIFQYYEKEERGRGNFPDRFSARQFPNYSSELNVNALLLGDSALYLCASSNWFGTGGHNGYTFGSGTRLTVV.

In its sample, this clonotype is medium-sized (0.01 to 0.1%). This chain uses TRBV20-1 with TRBJ1-2, with 8 positions matching TRBD1. Germline V CDR1 and CDR2: DFQATT, SNEGSKA (reference sequence). The CDR3 consists of 13 residues. J gave up 8 bases and V 6 bases, and 11 bases lay outside the gene matches. The CDR3 region has the DNA TGCAGTGCCGACTGGACAGGGTCTTTAGGCTACACCTTC. As protein: CSADWTGSLGYTF.

This clonotype is labeled as medium-sized (0.01 to 0.1%). The rearrangement joins TRBV12-3 or TRBV12-4 to TRBJ1-6; 8 bases fit TRBD1. CDR3 size: 16 residues. The V gene end was trimmed by 6 bases and the J gene end by 7 bases; junction bases not matched to a gene: 11. The CDR3 reads CASSQRTTGENSPLHF. The CDR3 region has the DNA TGTGCCAGCAGCCAACGTACGACAGGGGAGAATTCACCCCTCCACTTT.

The chain is built from TRBV10-3 and TRBJ2-5; perhaps TRBD2 as D (6 bases). Germline V gene lookup returns CDR1 ENHRY and CDR2 SYGVKD. Trimming removed 10 bases at V and 2 bases at J, with 14 bases between. There are 13 residues in the CDR3. The CDR3 here is CATLGTPQETQYF. The CDR3 bases are TGTGCCACCCTAGGGACTCCACAAGAGACCCAGTACTTC.

This clonotype is classed as medium-sized. Written as DNA, the CDR3 is TGCAGTGCTAGAGAGGCAGGGGGCATTTACGAGCAGTACTTC. Translated: CSAREAGGIYEQYF. This chain connects TRBV20-1 to TRBJ2-7, with 8 bases that match TRBD1. V lost 0 bases to trimming and J lost 4 bases; unmatched junction nucleotides: 5. CDR1 is DFQATT and CDR2 is SNEGSKA in the germline V gene (reference sequence). CDR3 length: 14 amino acids.

This clonotype was seen just once. This sequence joins TRBV20-1 and TRBJ2-1; 13 bases agree with TRBD2. This CDR3 has 17 residues. V dropped 0 bases and J dropped 4; count of bases not matched to a gene: 6. CDR1 and CDR2 from the germline V gene are DFQATT and SNEGSKA (reference sequence). This CDR3 is CSARDSGLAGLYNEQFF. The CDR3 region has the DNA TGCAGTGCTAGAGATTCGGGACTAGCGGGGCTTTACAATGAGCAGTTCTTC.